Shown below are 4 T cell receptor beta chains from a single sample sequenced in a study of T cells in Graves' hyperthyroidism and ophthalmopathy. The TCR beta CDR3 regions underwent amplification using RNA transcripts as the source. HTBI primers were the set used in a first-round RT-PCR of the TCR CDR3. TCRdb reanalysed the multiplex PCR reads using MiXCR and keeps one entry per CDR3 protein. The repertoire consists of fewer than 300,000 distinct CDR3 sequences, with less than 30% occurring once and the leading ten covering about a quarter. Sequences were obtained from blood. Receptor source: a man aged 40-49 years with Graves' hyperthyroidism that later progressed to Graves' ophthalmopathy.

This clonotype has a count of ten or more. This chain joins TRBV5-1 and TRBJ2-7; D is unresolved. The V end lost 0 bases, the J end lost 0 bases, and 7 bases lay between the germline ends. Germline CDR1 SGHRS, CDR2 YFSETQ. The CDR3 has 14 amino acids. The CDR3 bases are TGCGCCAGCAGCTTGGCCAGCGACTCCTACGAGCAGTACTTC. Residues: CASSLASDSYEQYF.

This clonotype was observed at least ten times. The chain couples TRBV6-1 to TRBJ1-1, with D unresolved. Germline V gene sequence: CDR1 MNHNS, CDR2 SASEGT. With 2 bases removed from V and 1 base from J, the gap between germline ends came to 5 bases. CDR3 size: 13 residues. CDR3 sequence: CASSEQRNTEAFF. CDR3 sequence (DNA): TGTGCCAGCAGTGAACAGAGGAACACTGAAGCTTTCTTT.

This clonotype came up many times. This rearrangement joins TRBV29-1 to TRBJ2-3; TRBD2 matches 8 bases. After removal of 6 bases from V and 6 bases from J, the junction contained 11 bases not matched to a gene. Germline CDR1 is SQVTM and CDR2 is ANQGSEA. CDR3 length equals 14 residues. The DNA for the CDR3 is TGCAGCGTCCGATTAGCGGGGTCCATGGATACGCAGTATTTT. Protein product: CSVRLAGSMDTQYF.

The genes are TRBV11-2 and TRBJ1-2; no clear D. The V gene lost 5 bases and the J gene lost 2 bases, with 21 bases spanning the gap. Germline V gene sequence: CDR1 SGHAT, CDR2 FQNNGV. The CDR3 contains 17 residues. The CDR3 DNA is TGTGCCAGCAGCCCCACCGCGGGCGGGGAGGGAAACTATGGCTACACCTTC. Amino acid sequence: CASSPTAGGEGNYGYTF.